Given below is one TCR beta chain in context. Trimming removed 2 bases from V and 1 base from J; junction bases left unmatched: 5. The CDR3 runs to 15 residues. Germline-derived CDR1 and CDR2 are GTSNPN and SVGIG (reference sequence). The data are from a study of technical replicates of blood from several donors. Profiling relied on immunoSEQ multiplex PCR, and the TCRdb table lists in-frame clones only, not all of them. Here the sample spans tens of thousands of clones, nearly 96% being singletons. The TCR comes from a human donor in good health. The J gene is TRBJ2-1, the V gene TRBV30; 7 bases are a match to TRBD1. Source material: T cells isolated from PBMCs. The CDR3 sequence: CAWSWDRPSYNEQFF. In DNA, the CDR3 is TGTGCCTGGAGTTGGGACAGACCTTCCTACAATGAGCAGTTCTTC.